What follows are 17 T cell receptor beta chains derived from one specimen sequenced in a study of graft-versus-host responses after intestinal transplantation. Profiled with immunoSEQ multiplex PCR; TCRdb holds only in-frame clones, not every one. The sample consists of tens of thousands of clones, about nine tenths of them appearing once. From the graft tissue, intraepithelial and lamina propria lymphocytes were released through processing. The sequencing here drew on ileum tissue, taken approximately 370 days after transplant. Receptors were obtained from a human patient who received an intestinal transplant, so some T cells may come from the graft donor.

This chain uses TRBV4-1 with TRBJ2-7; weak D call: TRBD1 (6 bases). The germline V and J ends were trimmed by 3 bases and 1 base, with 13 bases remaining between them. This CDR3 is 15 amino acids long. Germline V CDR1 and CDR2: MGHRA, YSYEKL. Here the CDR3 DNA reads TGCGCCAGCAGCCATTGGTGGGACAAGTCCTACGAGCAGTACTTC. Translating gives CASSHWWDKSYEQYF.

The J gene is TRBJ1-2, the V gene TRBV12-5, with 12 bases that match TRBD1. V trimming: 1 base; J trimming: 8 bases; junction bases outside the gene matches: 8. This CDR3 spans 16 amino acids. CDR1 and CDR2 from the germline V gene are LGHNT and FRNRAP. The chain's CDR3 is CASGLAGTGGLLGYTF. CDR3 bases: TGTGCTAGTGGTTTGGCGGGGACAGGGGGCCTATTAGGCTACACCTTC. The full variable domain, with the rest looked up from reference TRBV12-5 and TRBJ1-2, is DARVTQTPRHKVTEMGQEVTMRCQPILGHNTVFWYRQTMMQGLELLAYFRNRAPLDDSGMPKDRFSAEMPDATLATLKIQPSEPRDSAVYFCASGLAGTGGLLGYTFGSGTRLTVV.

The genes are TRBV4-1 and TRBJ2-7, with a possible D match to TRBD1 (6 bases). CDR3 size: 14 residues. In germline, CDR1 is MGHRA, CDR2 YSYEKL. Trimming removed 5 bases from V and 3 bases from J, with 14 bases in between. The CDR3 loop is CASSFQGMGYEQYF. The CDR3 nucleotides are TGCGCCAGCAGCTTCCAGGGGATGGGCTACGAGCAGTACTTC.

The rearrangement links TRBV9 to TRBJ2-1, with D hard to call. The CDR3 runs to 15 residues. The germline V gene has CDR1 SGDLS and CDR2 YYNGEE. Trimming pared 4 bases from V and 5 bases from J, leaving 16 bases between. CDR3 in DNA: TGTGCCAGCAGCCCTTCGATAACCTTCAACAATGAGCAGTTCTTC. This translates into CASSPSITFNNEQFF.

The V gene is TRBV7-7, the J gene TRBJ1-5; tentative D call: TRBD1 (6 bases). This CDR3 has 14 residues. Trimming took 5 bases from V and 6 from J, leaving 14 bases between them. Germline CDR1 reads SSHAT; CDR2 reads FNYEAQ (reference sequence). CDR3 sequence reads: CASSLNRVGQPQHF. The CDR3 DNA reads TGTGCCAGCAGCCTGAACAGGGTCGGTCAGCCCCAGCATTTT.

The rearrangement links TRBV29-1 to TRBJ2-3, with a tentative D call TRBD2 (6 bases). CDR1 SQVTM and CDR2 ANQGSEA come from the germline V gene. The CDR3 consists of 14 residues. V was trimmed by 3 bases and J by 2 bases, leaving 12 bases between them. The CDR3 reads CSVDAGTVTDTQYF. The CDR3 DNA sequence: TGCAGCGTTGATGCCGGGACTGTCACAGATACGCAGTATTTT.

The chain joins TRBV15 to TRBJ1-1; D unresolved. Trimming removed 5 bases at V and 7 bases at J, with 8 bases between. Germline V gene data show CDR1 as LNHNV and CDR2 as YYDKDF (reference sequence). The CDR3 extends over 11 amino acids. CDR3 nucleotides: TGTGCCACCAGCGGAGGAAGTGAAGCTTTCTTT. It is translated as CATSGGSEAFF.

The V gene is TRBV18, the J gene TRBJ1-5; unclear D gene. V was shortened by 3 bases and J by 9 bases, with 24 bases between the two germline ends. CDR3 length equals 17 residues. Germline CDR1 is KGHSH and CDR2 is LQKENI. The chain's CDR3 is CASSPVKRAGYLRPQHF. CDR3 nucleotide sequence: TGTGCCAGCTCACCCGTCAAGCGGGCGGGGTATCTTCGGCCCCAGCATTTT.

This clone was recorded a few times. The chain employs TRBV5-1 and TRBJ1-1; the D is unclear. The CDR3 is 13 amino acids. Germline values: CDR1 SGHRS, CDR2 YFSETQ. Trimming cost V 0 bases and J 1 base, with 4 bases left between them. The CDR3 protein is CASSLDRNTEAFF. In nucleotides, the CDR3 is TGCGCCAGCAGCTTGGACAGGAACACTGAAGCTTTCTTT.

This clone is a singleton in its sample. The rearrangement uses TRBV6-5 and TRBJ2-7; tentatively, D is TRBD1 or TRBD2 (5 bases each). The ends were cut back, 2 bases at V and 3 bases at J, with 11 bases in the middle. Germline V gene data show CDR1 as MNHEY and CDR2 as SVGAGI. CDR3 length: 14 amino acids. CDR3 in DNA: TGTGCCAGCAGTTACGAGGGACGGGACTACGAGCAGTACTTC. The encoded protein is CASSYEGRDYEQYF.

V gene TRBV2 combines with J gene TRBJ2-2, with D maybe TRBD1 (6 bases). The CDR3 contains 15 residues. Germline-derived CDR1 and CDR2 are SNHLY and FYNNEI. The V gene lost 7 bases and the J gene lost 3 bases, with 15 bases spanning the gap. CDR3 sequence: CASIPAGAYTGELFF. The DNA for the CDR3 is TGTGCCAGCATCCCCGCAGGGGCCTACACCGGGGAGCTGTTTTTT.

The chain recombines TRBV6-5 with TRBJ1-2; unclear D gene. The CDR3 is made up of 13 amino acids. V lost 2 bases and J lost 4, with 8 bases in between. CDR1 is MNHEY, CDR2 SVGAGI, per germline. The CDR3 here is CASSYEGSYGYTF. Here the CDR3 DNA reads TGTGCCAGCAGTTACGAGGGTTCCTATGGCTACACCTTC.

The chain recombines TRBV18 with TRBJ1-1; D is ambiguous. Germline CDR1 KGHSH, CDR2 LQKENI. V was cut by 4 bases and J by 8 bases, with 14 bases left in between. The CDR3 covers 13 residues. The CDR3 coding sequence is TGTGCCAGCTCACTTGGAAGGAGGACCGAAGCTTTCTTT. This gives the protein CASSLGRRTEAFF.

The V gene is TRBV6-1, the J gene TRBJ2-1, with 9 bases aligning to TRBD2. Trimming at V came to 0 bases and at J to 10 bases, leaving 7 bases not matched to a gene. Germline CDR1 reads MNHNS; CDR2 reads SASEGT. This CDR3 contains 15 residues. The CDR3 DNA reads TGTGCCAGCAGTGAAGCGGGTAGCGGGGGCGTGGAGCAGTTCTTC. Its translation: CASSEAGSGGVEQFF.

Concerning this clone itself: Distinct nucleotide sequences in the sample also encode this CDR3. The rearrangement links TRBV9 to TRBJ2-5; the D gene could be TRBD1 or TRBD2 (6 bases each). Trimming took off 0 bases at V and 2 bases at J, with 14 bases between the two ends. There are 16 residues in the CDR3. The germline V gene encodes CDR1 SGDLS and CDR2 YYNGEE. CDR3 in amino acids: CASSVEGGTGQETQYF. DNA of the CDR3: TGTGCCAGCAGCGTAGAGGGGGGCACTGGGCAAGAGACCCAGTACTTC. The full variable domain, in which reference TRBV9 and TRBJ2-5 provide the parts outside the CDR3, is DSGVTQTPKHLITATGQRVTLRCSPRSGDLSVYWYQQSLDQGLQFLIQYYNGEERAKGNILERFSAQQFPDLHSELNLSSLELGDSALYFCASSVEGGTGQETQYFGPGTRLLVL.

The chain's CDR3 is CASSYSDYPEETQYF. The CDR3 region has the DNA TGTGCCAGCAGTTACTCGGACTATCCTGAAGAGACCCAGTACTTC. The chain carries TRBV6-6 and TRBJ2-5, with D perhaps TRBD2 (6 bases). The CDR3 runs to 15 residues. CDR1 MNHNY and CDR2 SVGAGI come from the germline V gene (reference sequence). Trimming left V 0 bases short and J 3 bases short, with 11 bases between.

The chain uses TRBV6-5 and TRBJ2-1; weak D call: TRBD1 (7 bases). V gave up 3 bases and J gave up 3 bases, with 9 bases separating them. This CDR3 has 14 amino acids. Germline CDR1 MNHEY, CDR2 SVGAGI. CDR3 in amino acids: CASSYQGGYNEQFF. The CDR3 coding sequence is TGTGCCAGCAGTTATCAGGGGGGCTACAATGAGCAGTTCTTC.